Following are 3 T cell receptor beta chains from one sample sequenced in a study of T cells after yellow fever vaccination. TCRdb called the 5' RACE reads again in MiXCR, with one record for every CDR3 protein. Of 500,000 to 700,000 distinct CDR3 sequences in the sample, under 25% are singletons; the top ten hold approximately 14%. Sample: PBMCs, taken 15 days after the yellow fever booster vaccination. These TCRs come from a man aged 30 to 39 who received the YFV17D yellow fever vaccine.

This clonotype was recorded a few times. The gene calls are TRBV4-2 and TRBJ2-3; D is unclear. Germline V gene sequence: CDR1 LGHNA, CDR2 YNFKEQ. Trimming removed 3 bases from V and 0 bases from J, with 10 bases in between. The CDR3 has 15 residues. This chain's CDR3 is CASSQHVDSTDTQYF. In nucleotides, the CDR3 is TGTGCCAGCAGCCAGCACGTGGACAGCACAGATACGCAGTATTTT.

The V call is TRBV20-1, the J call TRBJ2-5, with 14 bases fitting TRBD2. With 2 bases clipped from V and 4 bases from J, the junction kept 12 bases outside the gene matches. This CDR3 has 18 residues. Germline values: CDR1 DFQATT, CDR2 SNEGSKA (reference sequence). The CDR3 reads CSARHLSGTSGSPETQYF. CDR3 DNA: TGCAGTGCTAGACACCTGTCAGGGACTAGCGGGAGTCCAGAGACCCAGTACTTC.

V gene TRBV24-1 combines with J gene TRBJ2-1, with 12 positions matching TRBD1. V lost 9 bases, J lost 6 bases, and 5 bases stayed unmatched. The CDR3 is 14 amino acids. Germline CDR1 and CDR2: KGHDR and SFDVKD. The CDR3 region is CATRGTGGRNEQFF. The CDR3 nucleotides read TGTGCCACCCGTGGGACAGGGGGCCGCAATGAGCAGTTCTTC.